The entry that follows covers one TCR beta chain sequence. This CDR3 has 12 amino acids. V lost 4 bases to trimming and J lost 8 bases, with 8 bases between them. Germline CDR1 reads SGHAT; CDR2 reads FQNNGV. The data originate from a study of blood T cell repertoires in COVID-19. The assay was immunoSEQ multiplex PCR, and TCRdb's table has in-frame clones only and misses some. The sample includes about 87,000 clones, about 83% of them seen just once. V and J are TRBV11-2 and TRBJ1-4; perhaps TRBD1 as D (5 bases). This clonotype was obtained from a woman in her 70s with acute or convalescent COVID-19. The sample was peripheral blood. The CDR3: CASSYRTEKLFF. As DNA, the CDR3 is TGTGCCAGCAGCTACCGGACAGAAAAACTGTTTTTT.